One sample yielded the 31 T cell receptor beta chains listed below, sequenced in a study of blood T cell repertoires in COVID-19. Only in-frame clones appear in the TCRdb table, and some are missing; sequencing was by immunoSEQ multiplex PCR. The table shows 170,000 or so clones, with almost 80% occurring only once. Sample: PBMCs or T cells enriched from blood (not recorded which). These receptors were obtained from a woman aged 45-59 years who had recovered from COVID-19.

The chain employs TRBV11-2 and TRBJ1-4, with a weak D call TRBD1 (5 bases). Trimming took 6 bases from V and 7 from J, leaving 12 bases between them. CDR3 size: 13 residues. Looked up from germline, CDR1 is SGHAT and CDR2 is FQNNGV. CDR3: CASSSRVREKLFF. The CDR3 region has the DNA TGTGCCAGCAGTAGCAGGGTTCGTGAAAAACTGTTTTTT.

The V gene is TRBV11-2, the J gene TRBJ1-2, with 7 bases identical to TRBD1. CDR1 and CDR2 from the germline V gene are SGHAT and FQNNGV. Trimming took 5 bases from V and 6 from J; bases not matched to a gene: 12. This CDR3 has 15 amino acids. Here the CDR3 reads CASSRDRVSGHGYTF. CDR3 DNA: TGTGCCAGCAGCAGAGACAGGGTCTCTGGCCATGGCTACACCTTC.

This clone was detected only a few times. The chain uses TRBV7-8 and TRBJ1-6; the D gene is possibly TRBD1 (5 bases). This CDR3 region has 15 residues. Germline V gene sequence: CDR1 SGHVS, CDR2 FQNEAQ. V shed 6 bases and J shed 10 bases, with 19 bases lying between them. CDR3 loop: CASSFQGGGNSPLHF. CDR3 DNA: TGTGCCAGCAGTTTTCAGGGCGGAGGGAACTCACCCCTCCACTTT.

The chain links TRBV18 to TRBJ1-2, with 7 bases aligning to TRBD1. This CDR3 has 16 residues. The germline V gene has CDR1 KGHSH and CDR2 LQKENI. With V trimmed by 3 bases and J by 4 bases, 11 bases remained unmatched. This chain's CDR3 is CASSPYDEGQSYGYTF. The CDR3 DNA sequence: TGTGCCAGCTCACCTTACGACGAGGGACAGAGCTATGGCTACACCTTC. The whole variable domain, remainder taken from reference TRBV18 and TRBJ1-2, is NAGVMQNPRHLVRRRGQEARLRCSPMKGHSHVYWYRQLPEEGLKFMVYLQKENIIDESGMPKERFSAEFPKEGPSILRIQQVVRGDSAAYFCASSPYDEGQSYGYTFGSGTRLTVV.

This chain links TRBV5-1 with TRBJ2-7; tentatively, D is TRBD2 (6 bases). Per germline, CDR1 SGHRS and CDR2 YFSETQ. The V and J ends lost 7 bases and 0 bases respectively, with 14 bases between them. This CDR3 is 14 amino acids long. Here the CDR3 DNA reads TGCGCCAGCTCCGGAGGGGCGGGCTCCTACGAGCAGTACTTC. Its protein product is CASSGGAGSYEQYF.

V and J are TRBV7-2 and TRBJ1-5; D not certain. Germline CDR1 SGHTA, CDR2 FQGNSA. The CDR3 is made up of 12 amino acids. Trimming took off 5 bases at V and 9 bases at J, with 11 bases between the two ends. The CDR3 here is CASSMTGSPQHF. The CDR3 bases are TGTGCCAGCAGCATGACGGGTTCGCCCCAGCATTTT.

The chain combines TRBV10-3 with TRBJ2-7; D not resolved. V was trimmed by 6 bases and J by 3 bases, leaving 18 bases between them. The CDR3 spans 15 residues. Germline loops: CDR1 ENHRY, CDR2 SYGVKD. The CDR3 region has the DNA TGTGCCATCAGCAAACAACTGGGCCAAAACTACGAGCAGTACTTC. This encodes CAISKQLGQNYEQYF.

This chain links TRBV25-1 with TRBJ1-3; D is undetermined. Trimming took 6 bases from V and 1 from J, leaving 7 bases between them. The CDR3 contains 13 residues. Germline V lookup: CDR1 MGHDK, CDR2 SYGVNS. The CDR3 nucleotides are TGTGCCAGCAGCCCGGGGTCTGGAAACACCATATATTTT. Residues: CASSPGSGNTIYF. The whole variable domain, filled in from reference TRBV25-1 and TRBJ1-3, reads EADIYQTPRYLVIGTGKKITLECSQTMGHDKMYWYQQDPGMELHLIHYSYGVNSTEKGDLSSESTVSRIRTEHFPLTLESARPSHTSQYLCASSPGSGNTIYFGEGSWLTVV.

V usage is TRBV6-2 or TRBV6-3 and J usage is TRBJ2-7; D gene unclear. V was pared by 5 bases and J by 4 bases, with 15 bases between. Germline V gene data show CDR1 as MNHEY and CDR2 as SVGEGT. The CDR3 is 14 residues long. The CDR3 spells CASSRSGQTYEQYF. Here the CDR3 DNA reads TGTGCCAGCAGTCGGTCTGGGCAGACGTACGAGCAGTACTTC.

V is TRBV14 and J is TRBJ2-1, with 8 bases matching TRBD2. Losses at the gene ends were 4 bases for V and 6 bases for J; bases not matched to a gene: 8. Germline lookup yields CDR1 SGHDN and CDR2 FVKESK. The CDR3 contains 15 residues. The CDR3 is CASSPLGLGANEQFF. CDR3 DNA: TGTGCCAGCAGCCCGCTGGGACTAGGGGCCAATGAGCAGTTCTTC.

This sequence joins TRBV5-1 and TRBJ2-2, with 8 bases identical to TRBD1. Germline V gene lookup returns CDR1 SGHRS and CDR2 YFSETQ. J gave up 6 bases and V 4 bases, and 14 bases lay outside the gene matches. The CDR3 has 17 residues. DNA of the CDR3: TGCGCCAGCAGCGCTACCGTTCAGGGGGCGCCAGCCGGGGAGCTGTTTTTT. This sequence encodes CASSATVQGAPAGELFF. Looking up the rest from reference TRBV5-1 and TRBJ2-2 gives the full variable domain: KAGVTQTPRYLIKTRGQQVTLSCSPISGHRSVSWYQQTPGQGLQFLFEYFSETQRNKGNFPGRFSGRQFSNSRSEMNVSTLELGDSALYLCASSATVQGAPAGELFFGEGSRLTVL.

The rearrangement joins TRBV18 to TRBJ2-7; possible D gene TRBD1, 5 bases. CDR3 length: 14 amino acids. Germline-derived CDR1 and CDR2 are KGHSH and LQKENI. V was clipped by 6 bases and J by 8 bases, with 20 bases between them. The CDR3 sequence: CASSRRSLQEKQYF. The CDR3 coding sequence is TGTGCCAGCTCGCGGAGATCGTTACAGGAAAAGCAGTACTTC.

This clone was recorded once. The gene calls are TRBV6-5 and TRBJ1-5; D remains unclear. Germline V gives CDR1 MNHEY, CDR2 SVGAGI. The CDR3 is made up of 15 amino acids. Trimming removed 0 bases from V and 4 bases from J, with 10 bases in between. CDR3 in DNA: TGTGCCAGCAGTTACTCTGGGCAGTTTAATCAGCCCCAGCATTTT. Its protein is CASSYSGQFNQPQHF.

The V and J genes are TRBV28 and TRBJ2-5; D gene unclear. CDR3 length: 12 residues. From germline, CDR1 is MDHEN and CDR2 SYDVKM. V shed 4 bases and J shed 7 bases, with 10 bases lying between them. In DNA, the CDR3 is TGTGCCAGCAGTTCTACGTTTAGGACCCAGTACTTC. Protein: CASSSTFRTQYF. The whole variable domain, remainder taken from reference TRBV28 and TRBJ2-5, is DVKVTQSSRYLVKRTGEKVFLECVQDMDHENMFWYRQDPGLGLRLIYFSYDVKMKEKGDIPEGYSVSREKKERFSLILESASTNQTSMYLCASSSTFRTQYFGPGTRLLVL.

This clone has a single count. J is TRBJ2-2 and V is TRBV30, with 9 bases matching TRBD2. Trimming at V came to 7 bases and at J to 2 bases, leaving 8 bases not matched to a gene. Germline CDR1 reads GTSNPN; CDR2 reads SVGIG (reference sequence). The CDR3 sequence is 15 residues long. DNA for the CDR3: TGTGCCTCGAGGACTAGCGTCACTAACACCGGGGAGCTGTTTTTT. It yields the protein CASRTSVTNTGELFF.

This chain uses TRBV28 with TRBJ2-5; 8 bases align to TRBD1. Germline V gene data show CDR1 as MDHEN and CDR2 as SYDVKM. The CDR3 is 14 amino acids. Trimming removed 8 bases from V and 5 bases from J; junction bases left unmatched: 10. This CDR3 is CASYPDRARETQYF. Written as DNA, the CDR3 is TGTGCCAGCTACCCGGACAGGGCGAGGGAGACCCAGTACTTC. Using reference TRBV28 and TRBJ2-5 for the parts outside the CDR3, the full variable domain is DVKVTQSSRYLVKRTGEKVFLECVQDMDHENMFWYRQDPGLGLRLIYFSYDVKMKEKGDIPEGYSVSREKKERFSLILESASTNQTSMYLCASYPDRARETQYFGPGTRLLVL.

The rearrangement joins TRBV2 to TRBJ2-3, with 9 bases matching TRBD2. The CDR3 has 14 residues. J lost 2 bases, V lost 8 bases, and 5 bases had no gene match. Germline V lookup: CDR1 SNHLY, CDR2 FYNNEI. CDR3 loop: CASLLAGPTDTQYF. The CDR3 nucleotides are TGTGCCAGCCTCCTAGCGGGACCCACAGATACGCAGTATTTT.

This sequence joins TRBV7-6 and TRBJ2-5, with TRBD2 matching over 8 bases. The CDR3 length is 14 residues. Germline CDR1 is SGHVS and CDR2 is FNYEAQ. V was pared by 5 bases and J by 9 bases, with 11 bases of the junction left unmatched. The CDR3 loop reads CASSTAASGRAQYF. The DNA for the CDR3 is TGTGCCAGCAGCACCGCTGCTAGCGGGCGCGCCCAGTACTTC.

This clone was picked up one time. V and J are TRBV11-1 and TRBJ2-5; 12 nucleotides agree with TRBD1. This CDR3 is built from 15 residues. The trim removed 5 bases at V and 5 bases at J, leaving 6 bases unmatched. Germline V gene data show CDR1 as SGHAT and CDR2 as FQDESV (reference sequence). CDR3: CASSHPGQGAETQYF. The DNA for the CDR3 is TGTGCCAGCAGCCACCCGGGACAGGGGGCGGAGACCCAGTACTTC.

This chain connects TRBV4-2 to TRBJ2-1; 7 bases map to TRBD2. The CDR3 totals 17 residues. Germline V gives CDR1 LGHNA, CDR2 YNFKEQ. V lost 4 bases to trimming and J lost 3 bases; unmatched junction nucleotides: 12. CDR3 in amino acids: CASSRDLLAANYNEQFF. CDR3 nucleotides: TGTGCCAGCAGCCGGGACCTCCTAGCGGCCAACTACAATGAGCAGTTCTTC.

The rearrangement links TRBV18 to TRBJ1-4, with TRBD1 as a possible D gene (6 bases). Per germline, CDR1 KGHSH and CDR2 LQKENI. The CDR3 is made up of 15 amino acids. Trimming left V 3 bases short and J 0 bases short, with 8 bases between. The CDR3 loop is CASSPRGATNEKLFF. The CDR3 DNA is TGTGCCAGCTCACCCAGGGGAGCAACTAATGAAAAACTGTTTTTT.

The chain joins TRBV4-3 to TRBJ2-5; unclear D gene. The CDR3 extends over 15 amino acids. Germline V gene lookup returns CDR1 LGHNA and CDR2 YSLEER. With 8 bases removed from V and 1 base from J, the gap between germline ends came to 17 bases. For the CDR3, the DNA is TGCGCCAGCCCTAACGATTTTGACATCCAAGAGACCCAGTACTTC. This codes for CASPNDFDIQETQYF.

The chain is built from TRBV2 and TRBJ1-1, with TRBD1 identical over 9 bases. The CDR3 contains 15 residues. V lost 7 bases to trimming and J lost 4 bases; unmatched junction nucleotides: 10. Germline V lookup: CDR1 SNHLY, CDR2 FYNNEI. CDR3 sequence reads: CASTIGDRDGTEAFF. The CDR3 DNA is TGTGCCAGCACGATAGGGGACAGGGATGGCACTGAAGCTTTCTTT.

The chain is built from TRBV18 and TRBJ2-5; perhaps TRBD2 as D (6 bases). The CDR3 is 13 residues long. Per germline, CDR1 KGHSH and CDR2 LQKENI. Trimming removed 6 bases at V and 5 bases at J, with 13 bases between. The CDR3, as DNA: TGTGCCAGCTCCCGGGACTTTGGGGAGACCCAGTACTTC. This encodes CASSRDFGETQYF. The variable domain in full, with the rest retrieved from reference TRBV18 and TRBJ2-5, is NAGVMQNPRHLVRRRGQEARLRCSPMKGHSHVYWYRQLPEEGLKFMVYLQKENIIDESGMPKERFSAEFPKEGPSILRIQQVVRGDSAAYFCASSRDFGETQYFGPGTRLLVL.

The chain has TRBV11-2 and TRBJ1-1; D not certain. There are 16 residues in the CDR3. V was clipped by 3 bases and J by 5 bases, with 19 bases between them. CDR1 is SGHAT and CDR2 is FQNNGV in the germline V gene. Here the CDR3 reads CASSLGSGMVGTEAFF. Written as DNA, the CDR3 is TGTGCCAGCAGCTTGGGGTCGGGGATGGTGGGGACTGAAGCTTTCTTT.

This chain uses TRBV27 with TRBJ2-3, with TRBD2 matching over 13 bases. Germline lookup yields CDR1 MNHEY and CDR2 SMNVEV (reference sequence). The V and J ends lost 9 bases and 8 bases, in that order; junction bases with no gene match: 5. The CDR3 loop spans 13 amino acids. The CDR3 DNA follows: TGTGCCAGTAGACTAGCGGGAGGAGGTACGCAGTATTTT. This encodes CASRLAGGGTQYF.

The chain is built from TRBV28 and TRBJ2-1; 11 nucleotides align to TRBD2. The germline V gene has CDR1 MDHEN and CDR2 SYDVKM. The CDR3 is made up of 17 amino acids. V was pared by 4 bases and J by 1 base, with 6 bases of the junction left unmatched. The CDR3 reads CASSSGLAGDSYNEQFF. In DNA form, the CDR3 reads TGTGCCAGCAGTTCAGGACTAGCGGGCGATTCCTACAATGAGCAGTTCTTC.

This sequence joins TRBV6-5 and TRBJ1-2; 8 bases line up with TRBD1. J was trimmed by 0 bases and V by 7 bases; bases with no gene match: 4. The CDR3 is made up of 14 amino acids. CDR1 and CDR2 (germline): MNHEY, SVGAGI. The CDR3 region is CASMRTGTNYGYTF. The CDR3 DNA is TGTGCCAGCATGCGGACAGGGACTAACTATGGCTACACCTTC.

V is TRBV4-2 and J is TRBJ2-7, with 7 nucleotides matching TRBD2. V shed 0 bases and J 2 bases; nucleotides not matched to a gene: 4. The germline CDR1 and CDR2 sequences are LGHNA and YNFKEQ. This CDR3 contains 15 residues. The CDR3 DNA sequence: TGTGCCAGCAGCCAAGACCTAGCGGCTACCTACGAGCAGTACTTC. Its translation: CASSQDLAATYEQYF.

V and J are TRBV18 and TRBJ2-1; 8 bases fit TRBD2. The CDR3 consists of 15 residues. Germline V lookup: CDR1 KGHSH, CDR2 LQKENI. Trimming at V came to 5 bases and at J to 0 bases, leaving 3 bases not matched to a gene. This CDR3 reads CASSVSGSSYNEQFF. The DNA for the CDR3 is TGTGCCAGCTCAGTCAGCGGGAGCTCCTACAATGAGCAGTTCTTC.

This rearrangement joins TRBV27 to TRBJ2-6; possible D gene TRBD1, 5 bases. CDR1 is MNHEY and CDR2 is SMNVEV in the germline V gene (reference sequence). CDR3 length: 15 amino acids. V was cut by 6 bases and J by 0 bases, with 9 bases left in between. CDR3 sequence (DNA): TGTGCCAGCAGCTCCAGGGACTCTGGGGCCAACGTCCTGACTTTC. Translated: CASSSRDSGANVLTF.